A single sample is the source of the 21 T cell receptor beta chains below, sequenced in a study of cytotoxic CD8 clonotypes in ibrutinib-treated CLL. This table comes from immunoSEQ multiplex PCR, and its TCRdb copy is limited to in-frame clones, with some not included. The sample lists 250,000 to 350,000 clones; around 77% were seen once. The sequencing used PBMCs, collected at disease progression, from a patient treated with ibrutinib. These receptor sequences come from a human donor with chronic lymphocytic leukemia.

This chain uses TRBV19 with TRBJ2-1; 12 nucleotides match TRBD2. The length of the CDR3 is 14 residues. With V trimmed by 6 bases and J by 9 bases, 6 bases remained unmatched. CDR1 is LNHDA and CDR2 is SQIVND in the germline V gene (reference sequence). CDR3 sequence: CASRRTSGKGEQFF. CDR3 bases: TGTGCCAGTAGGAGGACTAGCGGGAAGGGTGAGCAGTTCTTC.

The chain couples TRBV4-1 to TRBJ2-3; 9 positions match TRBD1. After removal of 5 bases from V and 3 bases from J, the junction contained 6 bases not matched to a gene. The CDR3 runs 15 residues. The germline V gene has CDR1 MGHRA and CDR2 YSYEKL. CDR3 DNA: TGCGCCAGCAGCTTACAGGGGGCTTGGACAGATACGCAGTATTTT. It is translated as CASSLQGAWTDTQYF.

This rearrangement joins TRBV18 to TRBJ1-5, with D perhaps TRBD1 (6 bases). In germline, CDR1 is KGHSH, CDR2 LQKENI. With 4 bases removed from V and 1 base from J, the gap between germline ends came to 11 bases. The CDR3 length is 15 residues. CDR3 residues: CASSLWGASNQPQHF. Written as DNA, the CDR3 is TGTGCCAGCTCACTTTGGGGGGCGAGCAATCAGCCCCAGCATTTT.

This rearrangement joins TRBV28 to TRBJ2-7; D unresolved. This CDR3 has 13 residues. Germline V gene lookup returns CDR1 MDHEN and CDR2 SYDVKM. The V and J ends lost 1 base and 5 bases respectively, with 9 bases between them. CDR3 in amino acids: CASSLYLIDEQYF. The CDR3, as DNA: TGTGCCAGCAGTTTATATTTGATCGACGAGCAGTACTTC. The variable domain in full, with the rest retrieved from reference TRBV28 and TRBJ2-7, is DVKVTQSSRYLVKRTGEKVFLECVQDMDHENMFWYRQDPGLGLRLIYFSYDVKMKEKGDIPEGYSVSREKKERFSLILESASTNQTSMYLCASSLYLIDEQYFGPGTRLTVT.

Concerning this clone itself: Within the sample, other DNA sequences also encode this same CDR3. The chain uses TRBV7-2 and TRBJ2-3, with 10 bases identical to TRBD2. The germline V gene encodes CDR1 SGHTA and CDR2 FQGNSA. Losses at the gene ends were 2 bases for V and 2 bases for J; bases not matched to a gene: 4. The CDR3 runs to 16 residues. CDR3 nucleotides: TGTGCCAGCAGCTTACTAGCGGGGGTATCCACAGATACGCAGTATTTT. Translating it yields CASSLLAGVSTDTQYF.

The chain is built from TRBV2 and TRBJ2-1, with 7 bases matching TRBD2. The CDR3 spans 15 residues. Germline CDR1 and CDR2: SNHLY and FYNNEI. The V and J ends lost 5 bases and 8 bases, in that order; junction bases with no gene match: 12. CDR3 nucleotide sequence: TGTGCCAGCAGTCTAGGACTAGTTGAGGGCTATGAGCAGTTCTTC. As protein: CASSLGLVEGYEQFF.

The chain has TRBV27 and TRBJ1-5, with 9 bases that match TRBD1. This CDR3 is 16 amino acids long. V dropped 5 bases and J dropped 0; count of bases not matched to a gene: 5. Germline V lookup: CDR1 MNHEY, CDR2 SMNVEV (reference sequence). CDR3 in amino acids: CASSPWTGVSNQPQHF. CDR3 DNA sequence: TGTGCCAGCAGTCCTTGGACAGGGGTTAGCAATCAGCCCCAGCATTTT.

DNA for the CDR3: TGTGCCAGCAGCCCTTATAGCGGGAAGGCAGATACGCAGTATTTT. Translated: CASSPYSGKADTQYF. The chain uses TRBV7-3 and TRBJ2-3, with 8 nucleotides matching TRBD2. The CDR3 has 15 residues. The V gene's germline CDR1 is SGHTA and CDR2 FQGTGA. The V and J ends lost 5 bases and 4 bases, in that order; junction bases with no gene match: 8.

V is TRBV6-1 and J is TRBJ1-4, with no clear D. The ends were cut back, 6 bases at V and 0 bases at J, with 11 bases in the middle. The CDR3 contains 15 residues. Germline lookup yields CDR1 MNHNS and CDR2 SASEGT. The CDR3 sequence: CASSRRTATNEKLFF. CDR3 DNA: TGTGCCAGCAGCCGACGGACGGCAACTAATGAAAAACTGTTTTTT.

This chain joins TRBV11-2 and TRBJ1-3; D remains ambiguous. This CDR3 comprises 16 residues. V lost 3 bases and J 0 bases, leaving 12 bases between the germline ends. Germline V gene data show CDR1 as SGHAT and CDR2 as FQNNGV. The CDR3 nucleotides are TGTGCCAGCAGCTTGTGGCCGATAAGCTCTGGAAACACCATATATTTT. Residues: CASSLWPISSGNTIYF. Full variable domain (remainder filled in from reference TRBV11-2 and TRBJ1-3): EAGVAQSPRYKIIEKRQSVAFWCNPISGHATLYWYQQILGQGPKLLIQFQNNGVVDDSQLPKDRFSAERLKGVDSTLKIQPAKLEDSAVYLCASSLWPISSGNTIYFGEGSWLTVV.

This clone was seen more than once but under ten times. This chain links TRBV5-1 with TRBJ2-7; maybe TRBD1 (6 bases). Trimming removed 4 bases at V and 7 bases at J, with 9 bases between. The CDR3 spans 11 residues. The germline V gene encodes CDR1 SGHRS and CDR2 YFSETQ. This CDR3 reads CASSGTGEQYF. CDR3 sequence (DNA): TGCGCCAGCAGCGGTACAGGGGAGCAGTACTTC.

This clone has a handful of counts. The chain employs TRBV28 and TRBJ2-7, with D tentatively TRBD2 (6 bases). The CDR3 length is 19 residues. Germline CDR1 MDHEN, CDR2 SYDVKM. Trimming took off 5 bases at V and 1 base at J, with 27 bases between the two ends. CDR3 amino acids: CASSPELAASSLLSYEQYF. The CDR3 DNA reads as TGTGCCAGCAGTCCCGAACTAGCTGCAAGTAGTCTTCTATCCTACGAGCAGTACTTC.

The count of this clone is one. CDR3 sequence (DNA): TGCGCCAGCAGCTTGGCCTCGCATCAGGGGGTCTACGAGCAGTACTTC. It specifies CASSLASHQGVYEQYF. The rearrangement joins TRBV5-1 to TRBJ2-7; 7 bases agree with TRBD1. The CDR3 totals 16 residues. V lost 0 bases to trimming and J lost 3 bases; unmatched junction nucleotides: 9. Germline V gives CDR1 SGHRS, CDR2 YFSETQ.

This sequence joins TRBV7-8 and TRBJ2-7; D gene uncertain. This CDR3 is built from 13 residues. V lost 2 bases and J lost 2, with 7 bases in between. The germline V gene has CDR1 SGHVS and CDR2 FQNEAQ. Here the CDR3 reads CASSLRQTYEQYF. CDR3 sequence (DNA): TGTGCCAGCAGCTTAAGGCAGACCTACGAGCAGTACTTC.

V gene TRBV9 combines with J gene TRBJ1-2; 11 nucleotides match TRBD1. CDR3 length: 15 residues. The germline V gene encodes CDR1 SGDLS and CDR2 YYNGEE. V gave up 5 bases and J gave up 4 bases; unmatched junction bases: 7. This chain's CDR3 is CASSPDRGRGYGYTF. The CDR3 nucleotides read TGTGCCAGCAGTCCGGACAGGGGGCGCGGCTATGGCTACACCTTC.

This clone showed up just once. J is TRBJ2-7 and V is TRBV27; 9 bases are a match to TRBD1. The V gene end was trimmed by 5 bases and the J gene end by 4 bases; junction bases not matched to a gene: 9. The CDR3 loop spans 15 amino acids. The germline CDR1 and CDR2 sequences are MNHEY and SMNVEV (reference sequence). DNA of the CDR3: TGTGCCAGCAGTCCCGGACAGGGGATATCTTACGAGCAGTACTTC. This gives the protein CASSPGQGISYEQYF.

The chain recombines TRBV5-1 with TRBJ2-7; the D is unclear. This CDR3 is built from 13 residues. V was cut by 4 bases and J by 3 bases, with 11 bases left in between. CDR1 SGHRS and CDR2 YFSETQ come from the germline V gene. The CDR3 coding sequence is TGCGCCAGCAGCCAACGATCGGGCTACGAGCAGTACTTC. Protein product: CASSQRSGYEQYF.

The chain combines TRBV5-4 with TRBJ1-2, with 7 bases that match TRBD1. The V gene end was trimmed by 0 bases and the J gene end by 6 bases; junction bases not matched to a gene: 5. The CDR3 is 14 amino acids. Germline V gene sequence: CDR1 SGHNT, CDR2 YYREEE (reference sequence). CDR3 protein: CASSLVVGQDGYTF. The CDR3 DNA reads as TGTGCCAGCAGCTTGGTGGTCGGACAGGATGGCTACACCTTC.

CDR3 protein: CASSFVPLLAGSGEQFF. CDR3 DNA: TGTGCCAGCAGCTTTGTCCCCCTACTAGCGGGATCGGGTGAGCAGTTCTTC. The V call is TRBV11-1, the J call TRBJ2-1; 10 nucleotides match TRBD2. Per the germline V gene, CDR1 is SGHAT and CDR2 is FQDESV (reference sequence). The CDR3 runs to 17 residues. V trimming: 3 bases; J trimming: 9 bases; junction bases outside the gene matches: 14.

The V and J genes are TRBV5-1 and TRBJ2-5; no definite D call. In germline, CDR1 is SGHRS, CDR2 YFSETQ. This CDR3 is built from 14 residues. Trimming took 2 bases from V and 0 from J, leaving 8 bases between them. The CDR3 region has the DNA TGCGCCAGCAGCTTCCTAGGAAACCAAGAGACCCAGTACTTC. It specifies CASSFLGNQETQYF.

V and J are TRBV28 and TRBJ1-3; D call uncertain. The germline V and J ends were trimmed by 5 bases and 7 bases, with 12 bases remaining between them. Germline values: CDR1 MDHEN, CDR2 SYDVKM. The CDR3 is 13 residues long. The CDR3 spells CASSPSKYNTIYF. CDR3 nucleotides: TGTGCCAGCAGTCCTTCTAAGTATAACACCATATATTTT.